These T cell receptor beta chains were read from a single sample in a study of blood T cell repertoires in COVID-19. The assay was immunoSEQ multiplex PCR, and TCRdb's table has in-frame clones only and misses some. The top ten clones hold approximately 5% of a sample with about 160,000 clones, 92% of them seen once. The sample comprised peripheral blood. The receptors derive from a man aged 25-45 years with COVID-19, enrolled during active disease. CDR3s include the opening cysteine and the closing phenylalanine or tryptophan. A D gene is named only where the DNA matches it firmly. Clone sizes are given selectively: once, few, many, or a class where the clone is expanded.

CDR3 length | D gene | J gene | clone size | V gene | CDR3 protein | CDR3 DNA
12 | NA | TRBJ2-7 | NA | TRBV5-6 | CASSSGGYEQYF | TGTGCCAGCAGCTCCGGGGGCTACGAGCAGTACTTC
15 | TRBD1 | TRBJ1-2 | NA | TRBV5-6 | CASSLRQGVARGYTF | TGTGCCAGCAGCTTACGACAGGGGGTTGCTCGTGGCTACACCTTC
16 | NA | TRBJ2-7 | NA | TRBV3-1/TRBV3-2 | CASSQVLLDYSYEQYF | TGTGCCAGCAGCCAAGTTTTGCTGGACTACTCCTACGAGCAGTACTTC
17 | TRBD1 | TRBJ1-5 | NA | TRBV27 | CASSPMAGGMGNQPQHF | TGTGCCAGCAGTCCTATGGCAGGGGGTATGGGCAATCAGCCCCAGCATTTT
15 | NA | TRBJ2-1 | NA | TRBV4-2 | CASSTRQGGRNEQFF | TGTGCCAGCAGCACGAGACAGGGAGGTCGCAATGAGCAGTTCTTC
15 | TRBD2 | TRBJ2-3 | NA | TRBV20-1 | CSASIAGEGPDTQYF | TGCAGTGCTAGTATAGCGGGGGAGGGGCCAGATACGCAGTATTTT
15 | TRBD2 | TRBJ2-1 | NA | TRBV4-3 | CASSQVLSGASGLFF | TGCGCCAGCAGCCAAGTGCTGTCGGGGGCTAGCGGGTTGTTCTTC
14 | TRBD1 | TRBJ1-5 | once | TRBV18 | CASSPGQDNQPQHF | TGTGCCAGCTCACCCGGACAGGACAATCAGCCCCAGCATTTT
14 | NA | TRBJ2-7 | NA | TRBV9 | CASSVASTSYEQYF | TGTGCCAGCAGCGTAGCTTCCACATCCTACGAGCAGTACTTC
13 | NA | TRBJ2-2 | NA | TRBV4-3 | CASSQVGGGELFF | TGCGCCAGCAGCCAAGTAGGGGGCGGGGAGCTGTTTTTT
12 | NA | TRBJ1-1 | NA | TRBV5-1 | CASSLGQTEAFF | TGCGCCAGCAGCTTGGGACAGACCGAAGCTTTCTTT
16 | NA | TRBJ1-4 | NA | TRBV11-2 | CASSPGRGAPNEKLFF | TGTGCCAGCAGCCCCGGCCGGGGAGCACCTAATGAAAAACTGTTTTTT
13 | NA | TRBJ1-2 | NA | TRBV6-5 | CASSFDTNYGYTF | TGTGCCAGCAGTTTTGACACCAACTATGGCTACACCTTC
15 | TRBD2 | TRBJ2-4 | NA | TRBV6-5 | CATAGGVGSKNIQYF | TGTGCCACCGCCGGGGGGGTGGGCAGCAAAAACATTCAGTACTTC
17 | NA | TRBJ2-3 | NA | TRBV21-1 | CASSAPGTSGEGDTQYF | TGTGCCAGCAGCGCCCCCGGGACTAGCGGGGAGGGAGATACGCAGTATTTT
14 | TRBD1 | TRBJ2-7 | NA | TRBV2 | CASSRQGSSYEQYF | TGTGCCAGCAGTAGACAGGGAAGCTCCTACGAGCAGTACTTC
13 | TRBD2 | TRBJ2-1 | NA | TRBV27 | CASSLAGDNEQFF | TGTGCCAGCAGTCTAGCGGGAGACAATGAGCAGTTCTTC
16 | TRBD2 | TRBJ2-2 | NA | TRBV9 | CASSVLGLPNTGELFF | TGTGCCAGCAGCGTATTGGGACTACCGAACACCGGGGAGCTGTTTTTT
12 | NA | TRBJ2-1 | NA | TRBV29-1 | CSVSMTSYEQFF | TGCAGCGTCTCCATGACTAGTTATGAGCAGTTCTTC
13 | NA | TRBJ1-2 | NA | TRBV18 | CASSPPTVYGYTF | TGTGCCAGCTCACCACCGACAGTCTATGGCTACACCTTC
16 | NA | TRBJ2-7 | NA | TRBV11-2 | CASSYQTGRGSYEQYF | TGTGCCAGCAGCTACCAAACAGGGAGAGGTTCCTACGAGCAGTACTTC
15 | TRBD1 | TRBJ2-7 | NA | TRBV5-1 | CASSLMQGASQEQYF | TGCGCCAGCAGCTTAATGCAGGGGGCGAGTCAAGAGCAGTACTTC
14 | TRBD1 | TRBJ1-5 | NA | TRBV9 | CASSRTGGNQPQHF | TGTGCCAGCAGCCGGACAGGGGGTAATCAGCCCCAGCATTTT
16 | NA | TRBJ2-2 | NA | TRBV19 | CASTQAGSGSPGELFF | TGTGCCAGTACCCAAGCCGGGTCGGGGAGCCCCGGGGAGCTGTTTTTT
14 | NA | TRBJ2-3 | NA | TRBV11-3 | CASSLSSGTDTQYF | TGTGCCAGCAGCTTATCTTCGGGGACAGATACGCAGTATTTT
12 | NA | TRBJ1-1 | once | TRBV25-1 | CASSQSHTEAFF | TGTGCCAGCAGTCAGTCCCACACTGAAGCTTTCTTT
14 | NA | TRBJ1-2 | NA | TRBV19 | CASTSLRAPRGYTF | TGTGCCAGTACATCGTTGCGGGCGCCTCGTGGCTACACCTTC
15 | NA | TRBJ2-7 | NA | TRBV5-1 | CASSPNTAQGEEQYF | TGCGCCAGCAGCCCGAATACCGCACAGGGAGAGGAGCAGTACTTC
16 | TRBD1 | TRBJ1-1 | NA | TRBV25-1 | CASSDRKFAGGTEAFF | TGTGCCAGCAGTGACCGTAAATTTGCAGGGGGCACTGAAGCTTTCTTT
15 | NA | TRBJ1-1 | NA | TRBV5-6 | CASSPGMGRGTEAFF | TGTGCCAGCAGCCCGGGAATGGGCCGGGGCACTGAAGCTTTCTTT
13 | NA | TRBJ1-2 | NA | TRBV6-5 | CASSPSLDYGYTF | TGTGCCAGCAGTCCAAGCCTCGATTATGGCTACACCTTC
15 | NA | TRBJ2-2 | NA | TRBV7-9 | CASSLREQGFGELFF | TGTGCCAGCAGCTTGAGAGAACAGGGTTTCGGGGAGCTGTTTTTT
12 | TRBD2 | TRBJ2-3 | NA | TRBV5-1 | CASSREEDTQYF | TGCGCCAGCAGCCGGGAGGAAGATACGCAGTATTTT
14 | NA | TRBJ1-2 | NA | TRBV5-6 | CASSLGTGSYGYTF | TGTGCCAGCAGCTTGGGCACAGGTTCCTATGGCTACACCTTC
13 | NA | TRBJ1-1 | NA | TRBV27 | CASSLKGGAEAFF | TGTGCCAGCAGTCTGAAGGGGGGGGCTGAAGCTTTCTTT
16 | NA | TRBJ1-4 | NA | TRBV15 | CATSRDSRGANEKLFF | TGTGCCACCAGCAGAGACAGCCGGGGGGCTAATGAAAAACTGTTTTTT
17 | TRBD2 | TRBJ2-7 | NA | TRBV28 | CASSSLGLAGSSYEQYF | TGTGCCAGCAGTAGTCTGGGACTAGCGGGTTCCTCCTACGAGCAGTACTTC
16 | TRBD1 | TRBJ2-6 | NA | TRBV6-2/TRBV6-3 | CASSPTGFSGANVLTF | TGTGCCAGCAGCCCGACAGGGTTCTCTGGGGCCAACGTCCTGACTTTC
18 | TRBD1 | TRBJ2-1 | NA | TRBV25-1 | CASSDLGQGGVSYNEQFF | TGTGCCAGCAGTGACCTCGGACAGGGGGGTGTGTCCTACAATGAGCAGTTCTTC
16 | NA | TRBJ1-1 | NA | TRBV10-3 | CAISGGREVADTEAFF | TGTGCCATCAGTGGAGGCAGGGAAGTCGCTGACACTGAAGCTTTCTTT
15 | NA | TRBJ2-5 | NA | TRBV19 | CASSPNIALIETQYF | TGTGCCAGTAGTCCTAATATTGCACTGATCGAGACCCAGTACTTC
13 | TRBD2 | TRBJ2-7 | NA | TRBV2 | CASSPRGGDEQYF | TGTGCCAGCAGTCCGCGTGGGGGGGACGAGCAGTACTTC
16 | NA | TRBJ1-4 | NA | TRBV19 | CASSTRGSATNEKLFF | TGTGCCAGTAGCACGAGGGGGAGTGCAACTAATGAAAAACTGTTTTTT
15 | NA | TRBJ2-3 | NA | TRBV7-9 | CASSRGGPSTDTQYF | TGTGCCAGCAGCAGGGGGGGCCCCTCCACAGATACGCAGTATTTT
15 | TRBD1 | TRBJ1-5 | few | TRBV19 | CASSIAQGGSQPQHF | TGTGCCAGTAGTATAGCCCAGGGGGGTAGTCAGCCCCAGCATTTT
18 | TRBD1 | TRBJ1-2 | once | TRBV12-5 | CASGLAYGQGAGNYGYTF | TGTGCTAGTGGTTTGGCTTATGGACAGGGGGCTGGTAACTATGGCTACACCTTC